The clone carrying this T cell receptor beta chain came up many times. Its antigen is not identified. Amplification of TCR alpha and beta CDR3 regions from RNA used iRepertoire nested multiplex PCR. TCRdb itself ran the multiplex PCR reads through MiXCR, one entry per CDR3 protein. The table lists more than 100,000 distinct CDR3 sequences, around 28% of them singletons, with 40% to 45% in the top ten. The data stem from a study of glioma-infiltrating T cells. The length of the CDR3 is 14 residues. The V gene lost 2 bases and the J gene lost 7 bases, with 12 bases spanning the gap. Germline lookup yields CDR1 MNHEY and CDR2 SMNVEV (reference sequence). Study-wide results and limits: Tissue-blood divergence was below expectation in non-neoplastic patients, above in gliomas.

The sequencing input was glioma tissue, nonneoplastic brain tissue, or PBMCs (not recorded which). The sequence was collected from a human donor with low-grade glioma or glioblastoma, undergoing nonglioma brain surgery, or in good health (not recorded which). This rearrangement joins TRBV27 to TRBJ1-5; D gene uncertain. The CDR3 nucleotides are TGTGCCAGCAGTTTAATGGCAGGAGGGCAGCCCCAGCATTTT. This translates into CASSLMAGGQPQHF.